One and the same sample provided the 5 T cell receptor beta chains below, sequenced in a study of post-analysis software for immune sequencing data. The study, taken as a whole, reports: About 5 TRBV segments (TRBV5-6, TRBV5-1 and TRBV20-1 among them) occurred more frequently in patients than in controls.

No cognate antigen is known for these TCRs. cDNA libraries of TCR beta carried unique molecular identifiers. TCRdb redid the calling of the PCR reads with MiXCR, one entry per CDR3 protein. The sample lists 430,000 or so distinct CDR3 sequences; approximately 38% were seen once. Material: blood. These receptors were obtained from a girl aged 2-10 years with multiple sclerosis.

This sequence joins TRBV7-2 and TRBJ2-1; 9 nucleotides agree with TRBD2. This CDR3 has 19 residues. Losses at the gene ends were 1 base for V and 9 bases for J; bases not matched to a gene: 19. Looked up from germline, CDR1 is SGHTA and CDR2 is FQGNSA. CDR3 residues: CASSLGLAGPTLDPGEQFF. CDR3 in DNA: TGTGCCAGCAGCTTAGGGCTAGCGGGGCCGACCCTAGACCCTGGTGAGCAGTTCTTC.

The V and J genes are TRBV6-1 and TRBJ2-1, with D possibly matching TRBD2 (5 bases). Germline V gene lookup returns CDR1 MNHNS and CDR2 SASEGT. CDR3 length: 15 residues. The V and J ends lost 1 base and 15 bases respectively, with 22 bases between them. CDR3 region: CASSEGHEGRRQLFF. The CDR3 DNA reads TGTGCCAGCAGTGAAGGGCATGAGGGCCGTCGGCAATTGTTCTTC.

At least ten counts were recorded for this clonotype. The chain couples TRBV6-5 to TRBJ2-1; TRBD2 aligns across 9 bases. Germline V gene lookup returns CDR1 MNHEY and CDR2 SVGAGI. The ends lost 3 bases at V and 4 bases at J; junction bases unmatched: 19. The CDR3 extends over 20 amino acids. In nucleotides, the CDR3 is TGTGCCAGCAGTTATAGGTCCCATGGGTTAGCGGGAGATCAGTACAATGAGCAGTTCTTC. Translating it yields CASSYRSHGLAGDQYNEQFF.

This rearrangement joins TRBV5-1 to TRBJ2-3; a possible D gene is TRBD1 (5 bases). V was shortened by 3 bases and J by 4 bases, with 15 bases between the two germline ends. Germline CDR1 reads SGHRS; CDR2 reads YFSETQ. CDR3 length: 15 residues. In nucleotides, the CDR3 is TGCGCCAGCAGCTGGGGCAGGGCGGTGGCAGATACGCAGTATTTT. Translating gives CASSWGRAVADTQYF.

This clonotype was seen just once. The chain uses TRBV29-1 and TRBJ2-2; 10 nucleotides match TRBD2. Germline assignment: CDR1 SQVTM and CDR2 ANQGSEA. The CDR3 has 15 amino acids. Trimming took 2 bases from V and 4 from J; bases not matched to a gene: 4. CDR3 in DNA: TGCAGCGTTGAACTAGCGGGGGTTGCCACCGGGGAGCTGTTTTTT. It yields the protein CSVELAGVATGELFF.